The 27 T cell receptor beta chains below come from one sample, sequenced in a study of T cells after yellow fever vaccination. TCRdb passed the 5' RACE reads through MiXCR, listing each CDR3 protein once. The sample lists hundreds of thousands of distinct CDR3 sequences, around 19% seen once, with 18% in the top ten. Sequencing used PBMCs, obtained before the yellow fever booster vaccination. These receptors were taken from a man aged 18 to 30 who received the YFV17D yellow fever vaccine.

The V call is TRBV11-1, the J call TRBJ1-2; D is perhaps TRBD1 (5 bases). CDR3 length equals 14 residues. Trimming left V 5 bases short and J 4 bases short, with 14 bases between. Germline V lookup: CDR1 SGHAT, CDR2 FQDESV (reference sequence). CDR3 amino acids: CASSLTTDSYGYTF. DNA of the CDR3: TGTGCCAGCAGCCTAACGACAGACTCCTATGGCTACACCTTC. The variable domain in full, with the rest retrieved from reference TRBV11-1 and TRBJ1-2, is EAEVAQSPRYKITEKSQAVAFWCDPISGHATLYWYRQILGQGPELLVQFQDESVVDDSQLPKDRFSAERLKGVDSTLKIQPAELGDSAMYLCASSLTTDSYGYTFGSGTRLTVV.

CDR3 in amino acids: CASSQEGLAGGPGLGTQYF. The CDR3 bases are TGCGCCAGCAGCCAAGAAGGGCTAGCGGGGGGGCCGGGGCTCGGGACCCAGTACTTC. This chain joins TRBV4-1 and TRBJ2-5; 12 nucleotides align to TRBD2. J was trimmed by 7 bases and V by 0 bases; bases with no gene match: 15. Germline V CDR1 and CDR2: MGHRA, YSYEKL. This CDR3 contains 19 residues.

The genes are TRBV3-1 and TRBJ2-3; D is perhaps TRBD1 or TRBD2 (5 bases each). V lost 6 bases, J lost 2 bases, and 12 bases lay in between. The CDR3 runs 14 residues. Per the germline V gene, CDR1 is LGHDT and CDR2 is YNNKEL (reference sequence). The CDR3 bases are TGTGCCAGCAGATGGGACGGGAACACAGATACGCAGTATTTT. This sequence encodes CASRWDGNTDTQYF.

This clonotype was counted a few times. This chain links TRBV4-1 with TRBJ1-1; 9 nucleotides line up with TRBD1. V lost 2 bases to trimming and J lost 4 bases; unmatched junction nucleotides: 2. CDR1 and CDR2 from the germline V gene are MGHRA and YSYEKL. The CDR3 loop spans 14 amino acids. DNA for the CDR3: TGCGCCAGCAGCCAAACAGGGGGCATCACTGAAGCTTTCTTT. The encoded protein is CASSQTGGITEAFF.

This clonotype was seen more than once but under ten times. J is TRBJ1-5 and V is TRBV6-2 or TRBV6-3, with D possibly being TRBD1 (6 bases). CDR3 length: 16 amino acids. CDR1 and CDR2 (germline): MNHEY, SVGEGT. V was trimmed by 2 bases and J by 2 bases, leaving 13 bases between them. The CDR3 DNA sequence: TGTGCCAGCAGTTACGTCCCAGGGGTGGGCAATCAGCCCCAGCATTTT. Its translation: CASSYVPGVGNQPQHF.

This clonotype was seen only a few times. V and J are TRBV7-3 and TRBJ2-1; D is unclear. Trimming took off 2 bases at V and 2 bases at J, with 4 bases between the two ends. CDR1 SGHTA and CDR2 FQGTGA come from the germline V gene. This CDR3 is 13 amino acids long. The CDR3 protein is CASSLSAYNEQFF. CDR3 sequence (DNA): TGTGCCAGCAGCTTATCGGCCTACAATGAGCAGTTCTTC.

This sequence joins TRBV30 and TRBJ2-7; D is ambiguous. The germline V and J ends were trimmed by 0 bases and 2 bases, with 8 bases remaining between them. The CDR3 spans 13 residues. CDR1 and CDR2 (germline): GTSNPN, SVGIG (reference sequence). The DNA for the CDR3 is TGTGCCTGGAGTGTAGCAGGAGCCTACGAGCAGTACTTC. This gives the protein CAWSVAGAYEQYF.

This clonotype appeared a few times. This chain connects TRBV6-2 or TRBV6-3 to TRBJ1-1, with D possibly matching TRBD1 (6 bases). Germline V gives CDR1 MNHEY, CDR2 SVGEGT. V dropped 7 bases and J dropped 6 bases, with 12 bases sitting between them. The CDR3 totals 12 residues. CDR3 nucleotides: TGTGCCAGCATCTACGGGGGCGCTGAAGCTTTCTTT. Translated: CASIYGGAEAFF.

The chain employs TRBV7-9 and TRBJ1-6; TRBD1 matches at 7 bases. V was pared by 4 bases and J by 6 bases, with 6 bases of the junction left unmatched. CDR1 and CDR2 from the germline V gene are SEHNR and FQNEAQ (reference sequence). This CDR3 spans 15 amino acids. The CDR3 sequence is CASSSVTGANSPLHF. The CDR3 DNA reads as TGTGCCAGCAGCTCCGTTACAGGGGCTAATTCACCCCTCCACTTT.

This clonotype was counted between two and nine times. The gene calls are TRBV4-3 and TRBJ1-4; D ambiguous. Germline V gives CDR1 LGHNA, CDR2 YSLEER. This CDR3 spans 19 amino acids. The germline V and J ends were trimmed by 0 bases and 0 bases, with 17 bases remaining between them. Written as DNA, the CDR3 is TGCGCCAGCAGCCAAGATACCCTCCGGGGATATGCAACTAATGAAAAACTGTTTTTT. Translated, it gives CASSQDTLRGYATNEKLFF.

This clonotype was detected ten times or more. The CDR3: CASSPGHGPSYEQYF. The CDR3 DNA sequence: TGTGCCAGCTCACCCGGACACGGACCATCCTACGAGCAGTACTTC. The chain combines TRBV18 with TRBJ2-7, with D maybe TRBD1 (5 bases). The CDR3 consists of 15 residues. Looked up from germline, CDR1 is KGHSH and CDR2 is LQKENI. V shed 3 bases and J shed 1 base, with 13 bases lying between them.

This clonotype was counted at least ten times. The CDR3 DNA reads TGCGCCAGCAGCGAGCGACACGTTAGCAATCAGCCCCAGCATTTT. Translation gives CASSERHVSNQPQHF. The chain carries TRBV4-1 and TRBJ1-5; D call uncertain. The V and J ends lost 5 bases and 0 bases respectively, with 11 bases between them. The CDR3 is 15 amino acids. The V gene's germline CDR1 is MGHRA and CDR2 YSYEKL.

This clonotype showed up many times. V usage is TRBV4-3 and J usage is TRBJ2-5, with 15 bases matching TRBD2. Per germline, CDR1 LGHNA and CDR2 YSLEER. The CDR3 runs to 18 residues. V lost 6 bases, J lost 0 bases, and 8 bases stayed unmatched. CDR3 residues: CASSQRTSGGEYQETQYF. The CDR3 DNA reads as TGCGCCAGCAGTCAAAGGACTAGCGGGGGGGAGTACCAAGAGACCCAGTACTTC.

This sequence joins TRBV25-1 and TRBJ1-2; D gene unclear. The CDR3 covers 15 residues. Trimming left V 3 bases short and J 2 bases short, with 13 bases between. Germline V gene data show CDR1 as MGHDK and CDR2 as SYGVNS. CDR3 DNA: TGTGCCAGCAGTGATTTGGCCAGTGAGAACTATGGCTACACCTTC. Its protein is CASSDLASENYGYTF.

This clonotype was seen a few times. The J gene is TRBJ1-2, the V gene TRBV20-1, with TRBD1 identical over 7 bases. The V segment lost 5 bases and the J segment 3 bases; nucleotides outside the gene matches: 12. The V gene's germline CDR1 is DFQATT and CDR2 SNEGSKA (reference sequence). This CDR3 is built from 15 residues. The CDR3 region has the DNA TGCAGTGCTGGCGCAGGGGGAGGATTCGACTATGGCTACACCTTC. This sequence encodes CSAGAGGGFDYGYTF.

This clonotype appeared a few times. This rearrangement joins TRBV7-2 to TRBJ2-5; D gene ambiguous. V was clipped by 5 bases and J by 7 bases, with 11 bases between them. The CDR3 is 12 residues long. Per germline, CDR1 SGHTA and CDR2 FQGNSA. Written as DNA, the CDR3 is TGTGCCAGCAGCACGAGCCCGGCGACCCAGTACTTC. Encoded protein: CASSTSPATQYF. The complete variable domain, with remaining parts taken from reference TRBV7-2 and TRBJ2-5, reads GAGVSQSPSNKVTEKGKDVELRCDPISGHTALYWYRQSLGQGLEFLIYFQGNSAPDKSGLPSDRFSAERTGGSVSTLTIQRTQQEDSAVYLCASSTSPATQYFGPGTRLLVL.

This clonotype came up a few times. This sequence joins TRBV20-1 and TRBJ2-1; 9 bases match TRBD2. This CDR3 has 15 residues. The germline V gene has CDR1 DFQATT and CDR2 SNEGSKA (reference sequence). The junction had 10 bases not matched to a gene; V was cut back by 4 bases and J by 6 bases. The CDR3 is CSATRLETSGNEQFF. The DNA of the CDR3 is TGCAGTGCTACTCGACTGGAGACTAGCGGCAATGAGCAGTTCTTC.

CDR3 in amino acids: CASRISSRRPYEQYV. Here the CDR3 DNA reads TGTGCCAGCAGGATCTCTTCTAGGAGACCTTACGAGCAGTACGTC. The V call is TRBV6-6, the J call TRBJ2-7, with D unclear. The CDR3 has 15 amino acids. Trimming shortened V by 6 bases and J by 4 bases, and 19 bases separated the two germline ends. The germline V gene encodes CDR1 MNHNY and CDR2 SVGAGI (reference sequence).

This chain links TRBV5-1 with TRBJ1-6; 7 bases match TRBD1. The CDR3 extends over 13 amino acids. After removal of 0 bases from V and 13 bases from J, the junction contained 4 bases not matched to a gene. CDR1 SGHRS and CDR2 YFSETQ come from the germline V gene. The CDR3 is CASSLGQGRPLHF. CDR3 nucleotide sequence: TGCGCCAGCAGCTTGGGACAGGGTCGGCCCCTCCACTTT.

V and J are TRBV9 and TRBJ1-4; D possibly corresponds to TRBD1 (6 bases). This CDR3 region has 13 residues. Germline CDR1 and CDR2: SGDLS and YYNGEE. Between the trimmed V and J ends, which lost 3 bases and 10 bases, there was a span of 13 bases. The CDR3 DNA reads TGTGCCAGCAGCGAGGAGGGGGTCGGAAAACTGTTTTTT. Its translation is CASSEEGVGKLFF. The full variable domain, completed using reference TRBV9 and TRBJ1-4, is DSGVTQTPKHLITATGQRVTLRCSPRSGDLSVYWYQQSLDQGLQFLIQYYNGEERAKGNILERFSAQQFPDLHSELNLSSLELGDSALYFCASSEEGVGKLFFGSGTQLSVL.

The CDR3 nucleotides are TGTGCCAGCAGCTCCGGGACTAGCGGGGGGGCCTCCTACAATGAGCAGTTCTTC. As protein: CASSSGTSGGASYNEQFF. The chain employs TRBV7-9 and TRBJ2-1; TRBD2 aligns across 16 bases. The length of the CDR3 is 18 residues. After removal of 4 bases from V and 0 bases from J, the junction contained 3 bases not matched to a gene. In germline, CDR1 is SEHNR, CDR2 FQNEAQ (reference sequence).

This clonotype was recorded a few times. The rearrangement links TRBV20-1 to TRBJ1-2; possibly TRBD1 for D (5 bases). This CDR3 is built from 14 residues. Germline lookup yields CDR1 DFQATT and CDR2 SNEGSKA (reference sequence). V was clipped by 1 base and J by 4 bases, with 13 bases between them. DNA for the CDR3: TGCAGTGCTAGAGGGCGGAGGGGCTTCTATGGCTACACCTTC. It yields the protein CSARGRRGFYGYTF.

The chain combines TRBV5-6 with TRBJ2-2; 7 bases match TRBD2. The trim removed 1 base at V and 4 bases at J, leaving 7 bases unmatched. The CDR3 extends over 16 amino acids. CDR1 and CDR2 from the germline V gene are SGHDT and YYEEEE. For the CDR3, the DNA is TGTGCCAGCAGCTTGAGGCGGGGGATTCTCACCGGGGAGCTGTTTTTT. Translated: CASSLRRGILTGELFF.

This clonotype appeared a few times. This rearrangement joins TRBV5-1 to TRBJ1-6; D call uncertain. The length of the CDR3 is 13 residues. V was pared by 0 bases and J by 8 bases, with 6 bases between. Per the germline V gene, CDR1 is SGHRS and CDR2 is YFSETQ. The CDR3 DNA follows: TGCGCCAGCAGCTTGGCCGGGTATTCACCCCTCCACTTT. Its protein product is CASSLAGYSPLHF.

This clonotype was seen a few times. The chain recombines TRBV9 with TRBJ1-4; D is uncertain. The germline V gene has CDR1 SGDLS and CDR2 YYNGEE. The length of the CDR3 is 16 residues. The V and J ends lost 2 bases and 4 bases respectively, with 15 bases between them. DNA of the CDR3: TGTGCCAGCAGCGTTGGTTATAGCAGTTATAATGAAAAACTGTTTTTT. It encodes CASSVGYSSYNEKLFF.

This chain joins TRBV5-1 and TRBJ2-1; possibly TRBD2 for D (6 bases). The V gene lost 1 base and the J gene lost 8 bases, with 19 bases spanning the gap. CDR1 and CDR2 from the germline V gene are SGHRS and YFSETQ. The CDR3 runs to 16 residues. CDR3 amino acids: CASSLRLASTPHEQFF. The DNA for the CDR3 is TGCGCCAGCAGCTTGCGGCTAGCGTCCACCCCCCATGAGCAGTTCTTC.

This clonotype was observed many times. V and J are TRBV4-1 and TRBJ2-3; TRBD1 agrees at 12 bases. The germline V gene has CDR1 MGHRA and CDR2 YSYEKL. The CDR3 extends over 15 amino acids. V shed 5 bases, J shed 5 bases, and the junction held 5 bases outside the gene matches. The CDR3 protein is CASSLRDRGRDTQYF. The DNA of the CDR3 is TGCGCCAGCAGCTTGAGGGACAGGGGGCGAGATACGCAGTATTTT.